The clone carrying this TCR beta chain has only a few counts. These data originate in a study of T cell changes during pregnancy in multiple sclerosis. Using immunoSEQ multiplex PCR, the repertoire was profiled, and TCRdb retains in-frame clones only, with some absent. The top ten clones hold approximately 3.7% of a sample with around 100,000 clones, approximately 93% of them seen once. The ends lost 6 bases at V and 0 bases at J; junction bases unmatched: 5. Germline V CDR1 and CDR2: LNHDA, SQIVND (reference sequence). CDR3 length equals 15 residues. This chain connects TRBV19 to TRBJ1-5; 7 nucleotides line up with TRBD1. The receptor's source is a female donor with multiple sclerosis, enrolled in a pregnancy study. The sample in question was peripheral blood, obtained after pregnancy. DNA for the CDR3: TGTGCCAGTAGCTCTACAGGGGATAGCAATCAGCCCCAGCATTTT. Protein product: CASSSTGDSNQPQHF. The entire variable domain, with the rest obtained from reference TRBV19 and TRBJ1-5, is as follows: DGGITQSPKYLFRKEGQNVTLSCEQNLNHDAMYWYRQDPGQGLRLIYYSQIVNDFQKGDIAEGYSVSREKKESFPLTVTSAQKNPTAFYLCASSSTGDSNQPQHFGDGTRLSIL.